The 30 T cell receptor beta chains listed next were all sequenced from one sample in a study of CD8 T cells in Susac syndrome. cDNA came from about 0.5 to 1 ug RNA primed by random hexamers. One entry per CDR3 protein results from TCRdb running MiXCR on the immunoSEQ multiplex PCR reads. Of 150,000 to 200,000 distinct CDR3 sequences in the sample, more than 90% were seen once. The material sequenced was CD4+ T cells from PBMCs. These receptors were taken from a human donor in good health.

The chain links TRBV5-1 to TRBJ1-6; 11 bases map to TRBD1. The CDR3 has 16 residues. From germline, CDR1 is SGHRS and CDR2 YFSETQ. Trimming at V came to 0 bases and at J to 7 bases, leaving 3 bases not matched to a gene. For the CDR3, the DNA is TGCGCCAGCAGCTTGGGGACAGGGGGCGGGAATTCACCCCTCCACTTT. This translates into CASSLGTGGGNSPLHF.

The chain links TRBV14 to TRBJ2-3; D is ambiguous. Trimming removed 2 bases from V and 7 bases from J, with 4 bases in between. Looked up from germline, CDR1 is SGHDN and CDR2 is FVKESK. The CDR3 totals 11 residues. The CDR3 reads CASSQLNTQYF. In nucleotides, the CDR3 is TGTGCCAGCAGCCAATTAAATACGCAGTATTTT. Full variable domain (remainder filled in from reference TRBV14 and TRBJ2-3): EAGVTQFPSHSVIEKGQTVTLRCDPISGHDNLYWYRRVMGKEIKFLLHFVKESKQDESGMPNNRFLAERTGGTYSTLKVQPAELEDSGVYFCASSQLNTQYFGPGTRLTVL.

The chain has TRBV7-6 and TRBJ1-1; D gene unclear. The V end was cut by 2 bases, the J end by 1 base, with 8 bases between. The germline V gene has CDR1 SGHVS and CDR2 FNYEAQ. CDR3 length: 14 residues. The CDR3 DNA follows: TGTGCCAGCAGCTTATTCTTCGGGAACACTGAAGCTTTCTTT. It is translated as CASSLFFGNTEAFF.

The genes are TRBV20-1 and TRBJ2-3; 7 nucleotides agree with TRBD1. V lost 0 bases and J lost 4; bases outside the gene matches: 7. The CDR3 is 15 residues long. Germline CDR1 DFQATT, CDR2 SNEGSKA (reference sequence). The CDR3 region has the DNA TGCAGTGCTAGAGACCCTACAGGGGCAGCAGATACGCAGTATTTT. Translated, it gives CSARDPTGAADTQYF.

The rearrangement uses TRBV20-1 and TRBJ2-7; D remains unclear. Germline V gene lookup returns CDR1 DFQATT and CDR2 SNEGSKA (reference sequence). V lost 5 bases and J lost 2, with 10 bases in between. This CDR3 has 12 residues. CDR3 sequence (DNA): TGCAGTGCTCCAGACTCTACCTACGAGCAGTACTTC. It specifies CSAPDSTYEQYF.

The DNA for the CDR3 is TGCAGTGCTAGAGCGGCACAGAACACTGAAGCTTTCTTT. It yields the protein CSARAAQNTEAFF. The gene calls are TRBV20-1 and TRBJ1-1; D gene ambiguous. V dropped 1 base and J dropped 1 base, with 7 bases sitting between them. CDR3 length: 13 residues. Germline CDR1 DFQATT, CDR2 SNEGSKA (reference sequence).

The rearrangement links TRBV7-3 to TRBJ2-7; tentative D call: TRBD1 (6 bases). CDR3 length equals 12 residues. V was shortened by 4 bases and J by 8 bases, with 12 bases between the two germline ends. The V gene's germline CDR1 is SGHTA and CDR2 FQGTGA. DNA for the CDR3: TGTGCCAGCAGCTCATCGGACAGCCAGCAGTACTTC. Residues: CASSSSDSQQYF. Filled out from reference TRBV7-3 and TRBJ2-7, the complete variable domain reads GAGVSQTPSNKVTEKGKYVELRCDPISGHTALYWYRQSLGQGPEFLIYFQGTGAADDSGLPNDRFFAVRPEGSVSTLKIQRTERGDSAVYLCASSSSDSQQYFGPGTRLTVT.

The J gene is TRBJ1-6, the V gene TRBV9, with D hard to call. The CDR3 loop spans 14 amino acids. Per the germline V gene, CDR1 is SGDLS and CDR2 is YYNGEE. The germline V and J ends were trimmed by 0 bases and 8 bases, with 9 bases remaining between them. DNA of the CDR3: TGTGCCAGCAGCGTAGGGGGTGATGATTCACCCCTCCACTTT. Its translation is CASSVGGDDSPLHF.

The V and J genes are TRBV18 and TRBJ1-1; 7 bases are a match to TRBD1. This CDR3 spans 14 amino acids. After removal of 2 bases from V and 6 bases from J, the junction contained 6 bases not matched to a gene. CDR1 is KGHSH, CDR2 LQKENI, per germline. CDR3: CASSPRQGGAEAFF. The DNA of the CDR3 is TGTGCCAGCTCACCAAGACAGGGAGGGGCTGAAGCTTTCTTT.

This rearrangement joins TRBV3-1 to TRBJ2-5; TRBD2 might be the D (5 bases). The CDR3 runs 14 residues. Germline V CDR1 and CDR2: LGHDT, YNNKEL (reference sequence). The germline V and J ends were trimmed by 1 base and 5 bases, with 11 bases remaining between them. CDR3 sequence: CASSQGGRSETQYF. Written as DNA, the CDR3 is TGTGCCAGCAGCCAAGGTGGGAGATCGGAGACCCAGTACTTC.

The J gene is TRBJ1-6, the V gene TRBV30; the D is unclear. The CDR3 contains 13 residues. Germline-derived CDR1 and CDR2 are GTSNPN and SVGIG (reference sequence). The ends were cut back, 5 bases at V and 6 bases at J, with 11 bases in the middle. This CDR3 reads CAWQPGLNSPLHF. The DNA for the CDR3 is TGTGCCTGGCAGCCAGGCCTTAATTCACCCCTCCACTTT.

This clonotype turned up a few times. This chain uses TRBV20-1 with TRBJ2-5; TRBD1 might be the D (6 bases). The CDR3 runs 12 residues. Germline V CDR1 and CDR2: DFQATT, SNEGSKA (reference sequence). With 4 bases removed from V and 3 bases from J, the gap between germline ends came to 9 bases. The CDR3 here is CSATQGEETQYF. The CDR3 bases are TGCAGTGCTACACAGGGAGAAGAGACCCAGTACTTC.

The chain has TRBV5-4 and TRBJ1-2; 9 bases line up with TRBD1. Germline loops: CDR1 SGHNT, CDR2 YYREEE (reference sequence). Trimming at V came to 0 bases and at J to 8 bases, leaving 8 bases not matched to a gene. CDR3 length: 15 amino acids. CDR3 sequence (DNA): TGTGCCAGCAGCTTGGGAGGACAGGGGCACTGGGGCTACACCTTC. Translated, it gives CASSLGGQGHWGYTF.

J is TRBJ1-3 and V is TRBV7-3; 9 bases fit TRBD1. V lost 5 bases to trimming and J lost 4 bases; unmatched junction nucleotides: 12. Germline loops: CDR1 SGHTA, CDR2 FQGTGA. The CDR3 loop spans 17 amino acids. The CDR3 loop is CASSLKQQGASGNTIYF. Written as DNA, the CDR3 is TGTGCCAGCAGCCTAAAACAACAGGGGGCGTCGGGAAACACCATATATTTT.

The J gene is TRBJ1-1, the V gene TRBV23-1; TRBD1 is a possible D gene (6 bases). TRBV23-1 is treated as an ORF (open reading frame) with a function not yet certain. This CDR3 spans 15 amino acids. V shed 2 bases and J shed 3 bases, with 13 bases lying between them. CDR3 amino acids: CASSQHREGYTEAFF. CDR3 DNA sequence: TGCGCCAGCAGTCAACACAGGGAGGGATACACTGAAGCTTTCTTT.

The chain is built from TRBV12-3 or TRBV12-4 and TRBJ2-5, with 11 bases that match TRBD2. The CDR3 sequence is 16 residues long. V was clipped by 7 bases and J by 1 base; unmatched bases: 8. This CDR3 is CASTLSGGEPQETQYF. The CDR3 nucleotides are TGTGCCAGCACCCTTAGCGGGGGGGAACCCCAAGAGACCCAGTACTTC.

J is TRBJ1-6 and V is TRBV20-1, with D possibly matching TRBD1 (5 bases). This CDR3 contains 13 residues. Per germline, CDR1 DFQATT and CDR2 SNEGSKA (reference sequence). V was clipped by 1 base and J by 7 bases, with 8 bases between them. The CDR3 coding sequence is TGCAGTGCTAGAGGGGACCAAAATTCACCCCTCCACTTT. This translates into CSARGDQNSPLHF.

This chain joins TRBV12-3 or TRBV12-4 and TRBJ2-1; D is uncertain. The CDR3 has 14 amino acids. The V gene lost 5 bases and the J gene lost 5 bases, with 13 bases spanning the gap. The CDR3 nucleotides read TGTGCCAGCAGTACCGTCGCGGCCAACAATGAGCAGTTCTTC. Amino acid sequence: CASSTVAANNEQFF.

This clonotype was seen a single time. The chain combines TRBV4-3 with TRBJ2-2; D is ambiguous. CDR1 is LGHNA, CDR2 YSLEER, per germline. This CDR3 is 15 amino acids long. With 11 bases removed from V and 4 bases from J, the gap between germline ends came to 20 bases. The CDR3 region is CASARLIDTTGELFF. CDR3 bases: TGCGCCTCCGCCCGCCTGATCGACACCACCGGGGAGCTGTTTTTT.

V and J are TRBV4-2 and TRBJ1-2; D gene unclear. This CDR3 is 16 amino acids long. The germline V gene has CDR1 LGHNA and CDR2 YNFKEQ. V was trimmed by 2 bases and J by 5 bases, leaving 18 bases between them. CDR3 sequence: CASSQNPSDQWYGYTF. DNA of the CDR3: TGTGCCAGCAGCCAAAACCCCTCGGATCAATGGTATGGCTACACCTTC.

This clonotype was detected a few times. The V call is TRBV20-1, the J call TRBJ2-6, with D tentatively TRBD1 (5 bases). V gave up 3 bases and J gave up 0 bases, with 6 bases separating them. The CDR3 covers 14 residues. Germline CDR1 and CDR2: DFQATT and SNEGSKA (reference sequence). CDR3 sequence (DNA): TGCAGTGCTAGTCAGGGCTCTGGGGCCAACGTCCTGACTTTC. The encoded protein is CSASQGSGANVLTF.

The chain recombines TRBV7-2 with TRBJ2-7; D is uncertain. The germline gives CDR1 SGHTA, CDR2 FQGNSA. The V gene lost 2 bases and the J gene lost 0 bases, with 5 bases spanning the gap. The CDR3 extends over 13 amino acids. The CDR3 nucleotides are TGTGCCAGCAGCTTACAGAGCTCCTACGAGCAGTACTTC. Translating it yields CASSLQSSYEQYF.

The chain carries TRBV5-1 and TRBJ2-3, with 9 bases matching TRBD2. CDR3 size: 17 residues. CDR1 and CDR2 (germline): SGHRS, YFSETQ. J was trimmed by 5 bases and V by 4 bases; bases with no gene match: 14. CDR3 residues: CASSLGAGGPHEDTQYF. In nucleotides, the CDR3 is TGCGCCAGCAGCCTTGGCGCGGGGGGGCCCCACGAAGATACGCAGTATTTT.

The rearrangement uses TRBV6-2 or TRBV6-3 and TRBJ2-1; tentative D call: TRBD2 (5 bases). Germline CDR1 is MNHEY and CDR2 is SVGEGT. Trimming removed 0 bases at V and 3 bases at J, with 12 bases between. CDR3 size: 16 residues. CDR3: CASSYSGRTFYNEQFF. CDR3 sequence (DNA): TGTGCCAGCAGTTACTCGGGCAGGACTTTCTACAATGAGCAGTTCTTC.

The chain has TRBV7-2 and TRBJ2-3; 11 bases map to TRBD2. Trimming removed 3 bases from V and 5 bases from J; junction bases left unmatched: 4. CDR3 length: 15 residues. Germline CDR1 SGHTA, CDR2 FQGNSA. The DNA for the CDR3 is TGTGCCAGCAGCTTTGTAGCGGGGGGGCGAGATACGCAGTATTTT. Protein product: CASSFVAGGRDTQYF. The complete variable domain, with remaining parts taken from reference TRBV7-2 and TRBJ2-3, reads GAGVSQSPSNKVTEKGKDVELRCDPISGHTALYWYRQSLGQGLEFLIYFQGNSAPDKSGLPSDRFSAERTGGSVSTLTIQRTQQEDSAVYLCASSFVAGGRDTQYFGPGTRLTVL.

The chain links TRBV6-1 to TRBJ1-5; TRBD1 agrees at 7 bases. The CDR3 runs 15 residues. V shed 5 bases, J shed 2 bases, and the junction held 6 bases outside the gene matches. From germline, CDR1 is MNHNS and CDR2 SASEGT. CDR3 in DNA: TGTGCCAGCAGTCCAGGGGGACGGGGCAATCAGCCCCAGCATTTT. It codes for CASSPGGRGNQPQHF.

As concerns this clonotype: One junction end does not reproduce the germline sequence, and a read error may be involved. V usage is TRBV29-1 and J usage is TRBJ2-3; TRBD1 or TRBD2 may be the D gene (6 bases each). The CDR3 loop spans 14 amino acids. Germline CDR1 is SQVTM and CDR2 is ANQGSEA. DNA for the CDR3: TGCAGCGTTGGTTCGGGGGCCAGCAAAGATACGCAGTATTTT. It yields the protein CSVGSGASKDTQYF.

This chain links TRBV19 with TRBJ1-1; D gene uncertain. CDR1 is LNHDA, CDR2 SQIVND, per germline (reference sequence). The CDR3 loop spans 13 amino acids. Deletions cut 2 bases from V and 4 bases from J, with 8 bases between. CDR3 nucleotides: TGTGCCAGTAGTATAAACGGTGCCACTGAAGCTTTCTTT. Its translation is CASSINGATEAFF.

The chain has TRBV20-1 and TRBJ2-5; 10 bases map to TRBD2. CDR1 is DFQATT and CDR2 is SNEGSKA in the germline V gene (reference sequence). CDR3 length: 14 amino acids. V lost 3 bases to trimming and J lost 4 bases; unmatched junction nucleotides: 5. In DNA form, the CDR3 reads TGCAGTGCTAGTAGTAGCGGGGGGACAGAGACCCAGTACTTC. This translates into CSASSSGGTETQYF.

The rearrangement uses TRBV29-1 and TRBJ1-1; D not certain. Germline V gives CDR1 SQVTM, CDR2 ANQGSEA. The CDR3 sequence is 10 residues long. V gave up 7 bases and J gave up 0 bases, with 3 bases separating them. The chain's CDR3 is CSALNTEAFF. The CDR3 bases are TGCAGCGCTTTGAACACTGAAGCTTTCTTT.